The 18 T cell receptor beta chains presented below share a single source sample, sequenced in a study of CD8+CD57+ T cells in acquired aplastic anemia. Sequenced patients had shown CD8+CD57+ cell expansion by flow cytometry. Profiling that covered TCR beta VDJ and CDR3 relied on genomic DNA as its template. A single record per CDR3 protein comes from TCRdb applying MiXCR to the reads. The sample holds 130,000 or so distinct CDR3 sequences, over 30% seen once. Source material: sorted CD4+, CD8+, or CD8+CD57+ T cells (not recorded which) from PBMCs. These receptors were collected from a human donor with aplastic anemia.

The chain is built from TRBV24-1 and TRBJ1-5, with 11 bases matching TRBD1. The CDR3 consists of 15 residues. V dropped 4 bases and J dropped 4; count of bases not matched to a gene: 2. Looked up from germline, CDR1 is KGHDR and CDR2 is SFDVKD. CDR3 sequence reads: CATSDGDRGNQPQHF. The DNA for the CDR3 is TGTGCCACCAGTGACGGGGACAGGGGGAATCAGCCCCAGCATTTT.

This clonotype appeared a few times. The chain carries TRBV20-1 and TRBJ2-7, with no clear D. Germline V CDR1 and CDR2: DFQATT, SNEGSKA (reference sequence). There are 14 residues in the CDR3. V dropped 0 bases and J dropped 3 bases, with 12 bases sitting between them. CDR3: CSARDKTMIYEQYF. In DNA, the CDR3 is TGCAGTGCTAGAGATAAGACGATGATCTACGAGCAGTACTTC.

This clonotype appeared once. This chain uses TRBV28 with TRBJ2-7; tentative D call: TRBD1 (6 bases). Trimming removed 6 bases at V and 2 bases at J, with 17 bases between. The CDR3 has 15 residues. Germline V gene data show CDR1 as MDHEN and CDR2 as SYDVKM. Here the CDR3 DNA reads TGTGCCAGCAGCCGAGTCCGGGACACAACCTACGAGCAGTACTTC. Its protein product is CASSRVRDTTYEQYF.

This clonotype was found many times. J is TRBJ2-7 and V is TRBV29-1, with D possibly matching TRBD2 (5 bases). This CDR3 comprises 13 residues. The V end lost 4 bases, the J end lost 4 bases, and 14 bases lay between the germline ends. Germline V gene data show CDR1 as SQVTM and CDR2 as ANQGSEA. This CDR3 reads CSVASTGSYEQYF. CDR3 coding DNA: TGCAGCGTTGCGTCTACGGGGAGTTACGAGCAGTACTTC.

Written as DNA, the CDR3 is TGTGCCAGCAGCCCCCGGACGGCGGGGACCCAGTACTTC. Its protein product is CASSPRTAGTQYF. The gene calls are TRBV14 and TRBJ2-5; D is perhaps TRBD2 (5 bases). This CDR3 spans 13 amino acids. Germline V lookup: CDR1 SGHDN, CDR2 FVKESK. The V end was cut by 4 bases, the J end by 7 bases, with 13 bases between.

This clonotype was counted at least ten times. V usage is TRBV6-1 and J usage is TRBJ2-7, with D hard to call. The CDR3 has 11 amino acids. From germline, CDR1 is MNHNS and CDR2 SASEGT. V was pared by 7 bases and J by 2 bases, with 6 bases between. The CDR3 nucleotides read TGTGCCAGCACCTCGACCTACGAGCAGTACTTC. Protein product: CASTSTYEQYF.

This clonotype has only a few counts. This chain connects TRBV10-1 to TRBJ2-3; tentatively, D is TRBD2 (6 bases). The CDR3 contains 15 residues. Germline CDR1 and CDR2: WNHNN and SYGVQD (reference sequence). Trimming took 9 bases from V and 2 from J, leaving 18 bases between them. CDR3 coding DNA: TGCGCCAGACTCTCAGCGGGCCGAGCCACAGATACGCAGTATTTT. Translated: CARLSAGRATDTQYF.

This clonotype has ten or more counts. The chain recombines TRBV6-1 with TRBJ2-7; 14 nucleotides match TRBD2. The V segment lost 4 bases and the J segment 2 bases; nucleotides outside the gene matches: 1. Germline V gene sequence: CDR1 MNHNS, CDR2 SASEGT. This CDR3 is built from 15 residues. The CDR3 DNA reads as TGTGCCAGCAGTGGGGGACTAGCGGGGGCCTACGAGCAGTACGTC. It is translated as CASSGGLAGAYEQYV.

This clonotype showed up many times. The CDR3 DNA reads as TGTGCCAGTAGTATAGGCAGTCCCTACGAGCAGTACTTC. Its translation is CASSIGSPYEQYF. This chain uses TRBV19 with TRBJ2-7; D is unclear. The V gene lost 1 base and the J gene lost 2 bases, with 6 bases spanning the gap. This CDR3 has 13 amino acids. CDR1 and CDR2 from the germline V gene are LNHDA and SQIVND (reference sequence).

This clonotype was counted ten times or more. The chain recombines TRBV5-1 with TRBJ2-7; 8 nucleotides agree with TRBD2. This CDR3 has 16 amino acids. Germline CDR1 is SGHRS and CDR2 is YFSETQ. V was pared by 4 bases and J by 0 bases, with 9 bases of the junction left unmatched. CDR3 protein: CASSKGLAPSSYEQYF. The CDR3 DNA is TGCGCCAGCAGCAAAGGACTAGCCCCTTCCTCCTACGAGCAGTACTTC.

This clonotype was recorded many times. The V gene is TRBV14, the J gene TRBJ2-7, with D perhaps TRBD2 (6 bases). The germline V and J ends were trimmed by 2 bases and 6 bases, with 23 bases remaining between them. CDR1 SGHDN and CDR2 FVKESK come from the germline V gene. This CDR3 spans 17 amino acids. The CDR3, as DNA: TGTGCCAGCAGCCAACGCCCATGGCGGGGACCTCCAGGCGAGCAGTACGTC. Its protein product is CASSQRPWRGPPGEQYV.

The chain links TRBV25-1 to TRBJ2-7; D might be TRBD2 (5 bases). Germline-derived CDR1 and CDR2 are MGHDK and SYGVNS. This CDR3 comprises 13 residues. V lost 5 bases and J 4 bases, leaving 12 bases between the germline ends. The CDR3 here is CASSPWTYYEQYF. The CDR3 DNA is TGTGCCAGCAGTCCCTGGACTTATTACGAGCAGTACTTC.

This clonotype was detected ten times or more. The chain is built from TRBV2 and TRBJ2-1, with TRBD2 matching 8 bases. CDR1 and CDR2 from the germline V gene are SNHLY and FYNNEI. The junction had 7 bases not matched to a gene; V was cut back by 4 bases and J by 5 bases. This CDR3 spans 15 amino acids. The CDR3 reads CASSVSRGANNEQFF. CDR3 nucleotides: TGTGCCAGCAGTGTATCGCGGGGGGCCAACAATGAGCAGTTCTTC.

This clonotype was seen more than once but under ten times. The CDR3 ends on some other residue instead of the conserved phenylalanine or tryptophan, so this is likely a read error. The limits of the CDR3 on the DNA are not certain, so only TCRdb's listed CDR3 is given. V usage is TRBV24-1 and J usage is TRBJ2-3; the table's D call, TRBD1, was not checked against the DNA. CDR1 and CDR2 (germline): KGHDR, SFDVKD. The CDR3 is 8 amino acids long, termini counted. This CDR3 is CATSGHDR.

This clonotype came up a few times. The DNA for the CDR3 is TGTGCCAGCAGTTGGACAGGGGCTACCTATGGCTACACCTTC. Encoded protein: CASSWTGATYGYTF. The chain recombines TRBV2 with TRBJ1-2; 9 bases are a match to TRBD1. This CDR3 spans 14 amino acids. Germline V gene data show CDR1 as SNHLY and CDR2 as FYNNEI. V lost 5 bases, J lost 4 bases, and 5 bases stayed unmatched.

The V and J genes are TRBV2 and TRBJ1-5; 8 nucleotides line up with TRBD1. Losses at the gene ends were 8 bases for V and 7 bases for J; bases not matched to a gene: 13. The V gene's germline CDR1 is SNHLY and CDR2 FYNNEI. This CDR3 is built from 15 residues. The CDR3 nucleotides read TGTGCCAGCCAACTAGACAGGGGAATAACCCAGCCCCAGCATTTT. Encoded protein: CASQLDRGITQPQHF.

The chain uses TRBV5-1 and TRBJ2-1, with D hard to call. CDR3 size: 13 residues. V shed 6 bases and J shed 5 bases, with 12 bases lying between them. Germline V gene sequence: CDR1 SGHRS, CDR2 YFSETQ. CDR3 bases: TGCGCCAGCATCGGCACCCAGAACAATGAGCAGTTCTTC. Its protein product is CASIGTQNNEQFF.

This clonotype was seen at least ten times. This sequence joins TRBV28 and TRBJ1-2; D not certain. Germline V lookup: CDR1 MDHEN, CDR2 SYDVKM. The CDR3 spans 13 residues. V lost 9 bases and J lost 0, with 11 bases in between. In DNA, the CDR3 is TGTGCCAGTTCGGGCAGGCCTAACTATGGCTACACCTTC. Protein sequence: CASSGRPNYGYTF.